The sequence of this T cell receptor (beta chain) was determined in a study of T cells in Graves' hyperthyroidism and ophthalmopathy. RNA transcripts gave rise to amplified TCR beta CDR3 regions. TCR CDR3 underwent first-round RT-PCR with the HTBI primer set. From the multiplex PCR reads, TCRdb called clonotypes with MiXCR, one entry per CDR3 protein. The sample lists 300,000 to 450,000 distinct CDR3 sequences; about 13% were seen once. Findings and caveats of the study: The model made its ophthalmopathy prediction, and onset followed a median about 5.9 months later. Ophthalmopathy stood apart from stable hyperthyroidism in a 13 V-J model.

Together with thyroid ultrasound, orbital computed tomography, serum thyroxine and TRAb, clinical symptoms were used for diagnoses. On this clonotype: Its cognate antigen is unknown.

This CDR3 is built from 13 residues. Germline lookup yields CDR1 SNHLY and CDR2 FYNNEI. V lost 6 bases and J lost 10, with 18 bases in between. The rearrangement links TRBV2 to TRBJ1-1; D uncertain. The sample taken for sequencing was blood. This receptor was identified in a young woman with Graves' hyperthyroidism. CDR3 in DNA: TGTGCCAGCAGCCGGGCGGTGAGACTGGCAGCTTTCTTT. Translated, it gives CASSRAVRLAAFF.